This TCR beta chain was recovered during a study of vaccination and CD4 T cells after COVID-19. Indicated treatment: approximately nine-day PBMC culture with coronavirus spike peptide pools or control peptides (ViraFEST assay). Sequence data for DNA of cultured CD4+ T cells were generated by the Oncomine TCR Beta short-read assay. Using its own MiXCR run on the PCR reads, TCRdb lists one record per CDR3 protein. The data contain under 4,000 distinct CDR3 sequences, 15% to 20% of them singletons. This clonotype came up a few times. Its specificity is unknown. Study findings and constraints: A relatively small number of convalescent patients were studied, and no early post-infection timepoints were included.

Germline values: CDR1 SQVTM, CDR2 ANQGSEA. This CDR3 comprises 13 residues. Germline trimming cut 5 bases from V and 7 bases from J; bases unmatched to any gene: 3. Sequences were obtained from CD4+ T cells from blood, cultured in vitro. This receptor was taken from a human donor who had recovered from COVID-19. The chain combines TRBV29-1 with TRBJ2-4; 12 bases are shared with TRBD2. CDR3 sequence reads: CSVSSGGANIQYF. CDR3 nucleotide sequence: TGCAGCGTTTCTAGCGGGGGGGCCAACATTCAGTACTTC.